The T cell receptor (beta chain) under discussion was sequenced for a study of T cell clonotyping in hematopoietic cell transplantation. The CDR3 spans 13 residues. Trimming removed 5 bases from V and 6 bases from J, with 8 bases in between. Per the germline V gene, CDR1 is SEHNR and CDR2 is FQNEAQ (reference sequence). Time point denoted: recipient sample about 28 days before transplant, after cytoreduction. Repertoires were generated with immunoSEQ multiplex PCR, while TCRdb's copy carries only in-frame clones and drops some. The sample holds tens of thousands of clones, almost 97% seen once. Sequencing was performed on peripheral blood mononuclear cells, taken before stem cell transplant. The receptor's source is a woman between 45 and 60 years old with acute myeloid leukemia. Some clones in this sample may be carry-over from other donors' samples. The chain couples TRBV7-9 to TRBJ1-6; D is undetermined. CDR3 sequence (DNA): TGTGCCAGCAGCGCTCCGGGTAATTCACCCCTCCACTTT. This gives the protein CASSAPGNSPLHF.